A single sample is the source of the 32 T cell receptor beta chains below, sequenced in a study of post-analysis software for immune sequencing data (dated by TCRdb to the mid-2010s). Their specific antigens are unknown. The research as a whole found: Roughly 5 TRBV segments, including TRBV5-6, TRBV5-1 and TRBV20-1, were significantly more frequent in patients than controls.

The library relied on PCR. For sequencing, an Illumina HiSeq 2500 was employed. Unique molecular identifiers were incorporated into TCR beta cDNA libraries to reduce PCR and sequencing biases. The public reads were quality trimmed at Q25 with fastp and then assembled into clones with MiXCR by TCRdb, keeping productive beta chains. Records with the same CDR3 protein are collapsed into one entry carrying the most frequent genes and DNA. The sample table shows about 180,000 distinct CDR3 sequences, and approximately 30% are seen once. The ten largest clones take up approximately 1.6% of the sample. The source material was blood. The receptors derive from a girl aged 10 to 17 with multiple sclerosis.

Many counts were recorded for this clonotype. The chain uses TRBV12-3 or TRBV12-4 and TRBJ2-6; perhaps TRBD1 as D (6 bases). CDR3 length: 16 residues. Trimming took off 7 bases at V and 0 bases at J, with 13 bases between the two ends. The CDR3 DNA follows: TGTGCCAGCATTAGAGGGGGAAGCTCTGGGGCCAACGTCCTGACTTTC. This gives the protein CASIRGGSSGANVLTF.

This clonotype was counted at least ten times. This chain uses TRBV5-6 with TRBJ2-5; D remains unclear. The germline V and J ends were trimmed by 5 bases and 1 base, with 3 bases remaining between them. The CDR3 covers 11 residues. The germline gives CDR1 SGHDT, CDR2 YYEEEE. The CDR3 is CASRLQETQYF. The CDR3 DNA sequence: TGTGCCAGCAGGCTCCAAGAGACCCAGTACTTC.

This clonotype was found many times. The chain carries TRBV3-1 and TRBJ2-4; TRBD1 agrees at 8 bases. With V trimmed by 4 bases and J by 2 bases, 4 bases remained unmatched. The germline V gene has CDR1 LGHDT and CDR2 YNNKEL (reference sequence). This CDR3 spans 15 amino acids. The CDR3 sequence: CASSPGQGPKNIQYF. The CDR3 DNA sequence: TGTGCCAGCAGCCCCGGACAGGGACCCAAAAACATTCAGTACTTC.

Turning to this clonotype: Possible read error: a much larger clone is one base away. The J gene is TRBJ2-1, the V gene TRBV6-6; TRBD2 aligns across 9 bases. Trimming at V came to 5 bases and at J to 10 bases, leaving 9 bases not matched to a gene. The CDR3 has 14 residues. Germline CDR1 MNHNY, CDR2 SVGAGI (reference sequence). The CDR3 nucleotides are TGTGCCAGCAGTCGGGAGCGGGAGGCCTCAGAGCAGTTCTTC. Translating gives CASSREREASEQFF.

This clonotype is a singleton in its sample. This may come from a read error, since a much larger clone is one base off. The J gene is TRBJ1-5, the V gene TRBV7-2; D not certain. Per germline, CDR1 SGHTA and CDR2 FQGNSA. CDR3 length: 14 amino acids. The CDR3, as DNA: TGTGCCAGCAGCTTAGCGCAAACCGATCAACCCCGGCATTTT. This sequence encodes CASSLAQTDQPRHF.

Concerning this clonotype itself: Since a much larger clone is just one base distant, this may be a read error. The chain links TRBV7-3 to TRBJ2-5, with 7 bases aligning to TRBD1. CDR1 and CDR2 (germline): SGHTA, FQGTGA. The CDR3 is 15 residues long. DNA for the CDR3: TGTGTCAGCAGCCCCAGGACAGGCCCACAAGAGACCCAGTACTTC. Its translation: CVSSPRTGPQETQYF.

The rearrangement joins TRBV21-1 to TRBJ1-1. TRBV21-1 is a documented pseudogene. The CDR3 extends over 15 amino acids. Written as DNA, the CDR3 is TGTGCCAGCAGCAATTACGCGGTCATGAACACTGAAGCTTTCTTT. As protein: CASSNYAVMNTEAFF.

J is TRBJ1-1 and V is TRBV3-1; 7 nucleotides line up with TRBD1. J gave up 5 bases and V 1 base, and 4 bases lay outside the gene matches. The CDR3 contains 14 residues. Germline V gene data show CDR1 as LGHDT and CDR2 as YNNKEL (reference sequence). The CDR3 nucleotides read TGTGCCAGCAGCCAAGCGACAGGGCAAACTGAAGCTTTCTTT. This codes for CASSQATGQTEAFF.

This CDR3 reads CASSRQGAISPLHF. The DNA of the CDR3 is TGTGCCAGCAGCCGACAGGGGGCTATTTCACCCCTCCACTTT. V usage is TRBV7-9 and J usage is TRBJ1-6; 10 nucleotides agree with TRBD1. The junction had 4 bases not matched to a gene; V was cut back by 5 bases and J by 9 bases. Germline V gene data show CDR1 as SEHNR and CDR2 as FQNEAQ (reference sequence). CDR3 length: 14 residues.

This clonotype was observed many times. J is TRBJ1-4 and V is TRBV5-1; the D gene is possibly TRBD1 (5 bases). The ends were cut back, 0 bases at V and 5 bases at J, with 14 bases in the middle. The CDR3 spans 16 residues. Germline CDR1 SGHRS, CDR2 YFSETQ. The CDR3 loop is CASSLGMAGLNEKLFF. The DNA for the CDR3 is TGCGCCAGCAGCTTGGGGATGGCAGGGCTGAATGAAAAACTGTTTTTT.

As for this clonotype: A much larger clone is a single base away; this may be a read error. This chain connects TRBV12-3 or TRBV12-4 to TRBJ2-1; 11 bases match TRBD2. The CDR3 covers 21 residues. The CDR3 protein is CTSSPGPGTSGRRYKDNEQFF. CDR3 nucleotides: TGTACCAGCAGTCCAGGACCCGGGACTAGCGGCCGAAGATATAAAGACAATGAGCAGTTCTTC.

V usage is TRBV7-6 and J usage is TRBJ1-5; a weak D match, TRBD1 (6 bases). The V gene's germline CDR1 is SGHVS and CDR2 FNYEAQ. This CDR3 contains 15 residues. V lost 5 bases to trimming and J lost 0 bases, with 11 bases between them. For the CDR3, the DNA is TGTGCCAGCAGCCCAGGGGTTGGTAGCAATCAGCCCCAGCATTTT. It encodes CASSPGVGSNQPQHF.

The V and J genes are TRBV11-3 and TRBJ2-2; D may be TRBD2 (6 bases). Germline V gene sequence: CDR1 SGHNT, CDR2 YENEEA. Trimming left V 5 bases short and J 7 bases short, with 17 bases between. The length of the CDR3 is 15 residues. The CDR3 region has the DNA TGTGCCAGCAGCCCGACTAGTTTCGGGAACGGGGAGCTGTTTTTT. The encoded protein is CASSPTSFGNGELFF.

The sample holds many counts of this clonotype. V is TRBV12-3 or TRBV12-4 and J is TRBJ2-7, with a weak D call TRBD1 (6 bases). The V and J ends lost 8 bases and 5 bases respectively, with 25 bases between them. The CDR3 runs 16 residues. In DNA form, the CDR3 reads TGTGCCAGCCGCACCGCCTCCGGGACACCAATTGACGAGCAGTACTTC. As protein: CASRTASGTPIDEQYF.

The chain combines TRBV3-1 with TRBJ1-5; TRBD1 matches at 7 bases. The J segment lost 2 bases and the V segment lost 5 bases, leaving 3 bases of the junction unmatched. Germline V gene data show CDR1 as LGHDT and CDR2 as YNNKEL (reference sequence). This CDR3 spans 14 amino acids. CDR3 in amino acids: CASSYRGRNQPQHF. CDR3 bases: TGTGCCAGCAGCTACAGGGGACGCAATCAGCCCCAGCATTTT.

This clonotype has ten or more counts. The CDR3 DNA reads TGTGCCAGCAGCTTGGACACCCTTTCCTACAATGAGCAGTTCTTC. Its translation: CASSLDTLSYNEQFF. This chain joins TRBV7-2 and TRBJ2-1, with a tentative D call TRBD1 (5 bases). The length of the CDR3 is 15 residues. Trimming removed 3 bases at V and 1 base at J, with 10 bases between. Germline CDR1 reads SGHTA; CDR2 reads FQGNSA. The full variable domain, completed using reference TRBV7-2 and TRBJ2-1, is GAGVSQSPSNKVTEKGKDVELRCDPISGHTALYWYRQSLGQGLEFLIYFQGNSAPDKSGLPSDRFSAERTGGSVSTLTIQRTQQEDSAVYLCASSLDTLSYNEQFFGPGTRLTVL.

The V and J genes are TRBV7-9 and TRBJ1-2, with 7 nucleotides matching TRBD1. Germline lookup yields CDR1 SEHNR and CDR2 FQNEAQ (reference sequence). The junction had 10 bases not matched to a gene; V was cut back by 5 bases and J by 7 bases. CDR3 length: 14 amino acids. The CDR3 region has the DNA TGTGCCAGCAGCGATAAAGGGACAGCCGGTGGCTACACCTTC. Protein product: CASSDKGTAGGYTF.

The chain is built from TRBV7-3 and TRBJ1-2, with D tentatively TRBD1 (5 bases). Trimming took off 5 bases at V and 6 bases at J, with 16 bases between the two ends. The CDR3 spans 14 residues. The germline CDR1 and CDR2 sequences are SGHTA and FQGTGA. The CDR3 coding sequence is TGTGCCAGCAGCCCGGGACGTAGTTGTGATGGCTACACCTTC. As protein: CASSPGRSCDGYTF.

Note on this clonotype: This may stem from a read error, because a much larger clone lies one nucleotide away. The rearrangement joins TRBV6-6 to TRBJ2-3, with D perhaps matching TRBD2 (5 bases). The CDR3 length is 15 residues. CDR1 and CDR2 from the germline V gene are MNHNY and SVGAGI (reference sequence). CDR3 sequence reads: CASGYGVSSTDTQYF. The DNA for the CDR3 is TGTGCCAGCGGTTACGGGGTATCTAGCACAGATACGCAGTATTTT.

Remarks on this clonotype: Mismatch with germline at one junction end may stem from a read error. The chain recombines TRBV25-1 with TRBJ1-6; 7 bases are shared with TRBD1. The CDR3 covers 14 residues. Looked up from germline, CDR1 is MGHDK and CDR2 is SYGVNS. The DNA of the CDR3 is TGTGCCAGCAGCAAGGGGGCAGATGCGTCACCCCCCCACTTT. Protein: CASSKGADASPPHF.

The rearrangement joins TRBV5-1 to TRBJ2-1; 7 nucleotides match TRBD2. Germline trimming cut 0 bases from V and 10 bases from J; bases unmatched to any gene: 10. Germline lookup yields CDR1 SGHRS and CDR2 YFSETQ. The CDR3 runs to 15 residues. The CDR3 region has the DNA TGCGCCAGCAGCTTGGATTCCGCGGGAGCCGGGGAGCAGTTCTTC. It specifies CASSLDSAGAGEQFF. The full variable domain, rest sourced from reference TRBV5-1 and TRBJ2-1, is KAGVTQTPRYLIKTRGQQVTLSCSPISGHRSVSWYQQTPGQGLQFLFEYFSETQRNKGNFPGRFSGRQFSNSRSEMNVSTLELGDSALYLCASSLDSAGAGEQFFGPGTRLTVL.

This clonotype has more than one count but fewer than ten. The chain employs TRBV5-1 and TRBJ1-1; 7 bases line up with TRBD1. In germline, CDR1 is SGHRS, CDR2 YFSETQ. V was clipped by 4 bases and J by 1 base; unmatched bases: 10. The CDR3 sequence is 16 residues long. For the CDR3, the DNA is TGCGCCAGCAGCCGACTAGGGGACAGTTCGAACACTGAAGCTTTCTTT. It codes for CASSRLGDSSNTEAFF.

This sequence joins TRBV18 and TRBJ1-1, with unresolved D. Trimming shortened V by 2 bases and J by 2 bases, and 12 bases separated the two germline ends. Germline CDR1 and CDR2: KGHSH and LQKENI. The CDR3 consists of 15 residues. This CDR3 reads CASSPMEILNTEAFF. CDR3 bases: TGTGCCAGCTCACCAATGGAAATTCTAAACACTGAAGCTTTCTTT. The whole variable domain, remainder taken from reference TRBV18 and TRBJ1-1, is NAGVMQNPRHLVRRRGQEARLRCSPMKGHSHVYWYRQLPEEGLKFMVYLQKENIIDESGMPKERFSAEFPKEGPSILRIQQVVRGDSAAYFCASSPMEILNTEAFFGQGTRLTVV.

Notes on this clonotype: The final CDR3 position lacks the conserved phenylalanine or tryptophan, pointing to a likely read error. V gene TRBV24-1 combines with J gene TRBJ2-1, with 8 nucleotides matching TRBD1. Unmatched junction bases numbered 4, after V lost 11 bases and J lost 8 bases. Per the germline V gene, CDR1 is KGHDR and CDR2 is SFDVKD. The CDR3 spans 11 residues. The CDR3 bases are TGTGCCAGTCAGGGGGCGGATGAGCAGTTCTGC. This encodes CASQGADEQFC.

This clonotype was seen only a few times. The CDR3 DNA reads as TGTGCCAGCAGTCGACAGGCTTACAATGAGCAGTTCTTC. Translating it yields CASSRQAYNEQFF. The V and J genes are TRBV12-3 or TRBV12-4 and TRBJ2-1, with a weak D call TRBD1 (6 bases). Deletions cut 5 bases from V and 4 bases from J, with 9 bases between. The CDR3 is made up of 13 amino acids.

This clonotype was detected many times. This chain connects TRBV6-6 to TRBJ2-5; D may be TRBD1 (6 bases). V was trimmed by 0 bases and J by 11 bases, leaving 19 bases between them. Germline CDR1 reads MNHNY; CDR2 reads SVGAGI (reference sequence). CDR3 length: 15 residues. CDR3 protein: CASSYSKGAGEKQYF. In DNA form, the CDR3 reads TGTGCCAGCAGTTACTCGAAAGGGGCAGGGGAGAAGCAGTACTTC.

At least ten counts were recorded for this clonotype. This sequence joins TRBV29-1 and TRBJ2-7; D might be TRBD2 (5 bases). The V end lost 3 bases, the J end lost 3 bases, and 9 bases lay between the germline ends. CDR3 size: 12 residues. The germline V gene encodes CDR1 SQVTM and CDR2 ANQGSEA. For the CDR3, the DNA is TGCAGCGTTGACCCCGGGAACTACGAGCAGTACTTC. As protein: CSVDPGNYEQYF.

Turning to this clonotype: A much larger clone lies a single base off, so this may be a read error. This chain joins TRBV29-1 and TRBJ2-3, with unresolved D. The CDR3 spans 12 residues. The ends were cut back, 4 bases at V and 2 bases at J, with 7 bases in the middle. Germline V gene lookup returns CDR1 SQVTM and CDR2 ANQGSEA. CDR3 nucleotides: TGCAGCGTTGGTTACAACACAGATACGCAGTATTTT. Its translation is CSVGYNTDTQYF.

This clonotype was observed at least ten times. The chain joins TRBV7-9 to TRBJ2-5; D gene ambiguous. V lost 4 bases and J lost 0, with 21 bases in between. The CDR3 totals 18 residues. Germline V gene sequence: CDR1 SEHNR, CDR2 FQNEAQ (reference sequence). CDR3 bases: TGTGCCAGCAGCTACCACAAAGCGCTCTCAGACTACCAAGAGACCCAGTACTTC. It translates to CASSYHKALSDYQETQYF.

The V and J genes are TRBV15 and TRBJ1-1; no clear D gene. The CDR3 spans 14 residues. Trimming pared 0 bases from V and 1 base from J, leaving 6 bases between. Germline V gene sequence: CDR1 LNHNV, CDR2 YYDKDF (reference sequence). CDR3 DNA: TGTGCCACCAGCAGAGATACGGAGAACACTGAAGCTTTCTTT. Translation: CATSRDTENTEAFF.

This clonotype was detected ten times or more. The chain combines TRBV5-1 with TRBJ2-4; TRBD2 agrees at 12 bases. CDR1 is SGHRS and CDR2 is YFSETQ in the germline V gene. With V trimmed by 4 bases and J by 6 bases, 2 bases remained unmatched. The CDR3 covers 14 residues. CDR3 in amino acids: CASSPGLAGNIQYF. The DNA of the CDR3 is TGCGCCAGCAGCCCGGGACTAGCGGGAAACATTCAGTACTTC.

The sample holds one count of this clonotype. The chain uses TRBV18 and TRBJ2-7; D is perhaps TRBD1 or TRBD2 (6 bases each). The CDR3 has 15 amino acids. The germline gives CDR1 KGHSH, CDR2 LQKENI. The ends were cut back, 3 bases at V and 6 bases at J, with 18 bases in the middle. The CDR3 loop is CASSPPGAGRGEQYF. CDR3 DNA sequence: TGTGCCAGCTCACCCCCAGGGGCGGGACGTGGCGAGCAGTACTTC.